This T cell receptor (beta chain) was found in a study of OX40 agonist ivuxolimab in advanced cancers. Study results and caveats: CD8+ T cells were the subset that, on average, had more expanded clones than CD4+.

Germline values: CDR1 SGHRS, CDR2 YFSETQ. With 1 base clipped from V and 8 bases from J, the junction kept 13 bases outside the gene matches. The CDR3 has 17 residues. Note on this clone: The antigen is unknown.

Generated by immunoSEQ multiplex PCR, the TCRdb table keeps only in-frame clones and is missing some. Of 70,000 or so clones listed, approximately 90% were seen once; the top ten hold 0.3%. The study sampled blood at baseline, cycle 4 day 1, and cycle 7 day 1. The sequence was obtained from an adult with an advanced solid tumor such as melanoma, head and neck, liver or kidney cancer. Sequencing used CD4+ or CD8+ T cells sorted from blood, obtained in a trial of the OX40 agonist ivuxolimab. This chain joins TRBV5-1 and TRBJ2-1, with TRBD2 matching 9 bases. The CDR3 coding sequence is TGCGCCAGCAGCTTGTCGTCTAGCGGGATATTTAGAGATGAGCAGTTCTTC. Protein: CASSLSSSGIFRDEQFF.